Below are 25 T cell receptor beta chains sequenced from a single sample in a study of blood T cells in healthy people across ages. Alongside a J-beta primer mix, a sample-barcoded 5' primer served in a second PCR lasting about 6 to 11 cycles. TCRdb ran MiXCR on the 5' RACE reads and lists one entry per CDR3 protein. Of around 520,000 distinct CDR3 sequences in the sample, approximately 26% were seen once. The same sample was also studied in work on T cells of mothers and their children.

Sequenced material: blood. All receptors derive from a boy aged 2 to 10 in good health.

This clonotype was detected a few times. The rearrangement uses TRBV12-3 or TRBV12-4 and TRBJ2-5; TRBD2 aligns across 11 bases. The V segment lost 2 bases and the J segment 5 bases; nucleotides outside the gene matches: 10. CDR3 size: 17 residues. The CDR3 bases are TGTGCCAGCAGTTTATCTCCTCTAGCGGGGGGTCTGGAGACCCAGTACTTC. It encodes CASSLSPLAGGLETQYF.

This clonotype came up once. The V and J genes are TRBV5-4 and TRBJ1-2; 7 nucleotides align to TRBD1. Looked up from germline, CDR1 is SGHNT and CDR2 is YYREEE (reference sequence). This CDR3 contains 14 residues. Trimming at V came to 4 bases and at J to 6 bases, leaving 9 bases not matched to a gene. This CDR3 is CASSRKTGEDGYTF. The CDR3 bases are TGTGCCAGCAGCCGGAAAACAGGGGAGGATGGCTACACCTTC.

This sequence joins TRBV18 and TRBJ2-1; D might be TRBD1 (6 bases). The CDR3 length is 15 residues. The V and J ends lost 6 bases and 0 bases respectively, with 12 bases between them. Germline CDR1 KGHSH, CDR2 LQKENI. DNA for the CDR3: TGTGCCAGCTCCCCCGACAGGAGCTCCTACAATGAGCAGTTCTTC. It translates to CASSPDRSSYNEQFF.

This chain links TRBV5-1 with TRBJ2-5; D possibly uses TRBD1 or TRBD2 (5 bases each). The CDR3 extends over 16 amino acids. Trimming took 5 bases from V and 1 from J, leaving 18 bases between them. Per the germline V gene, CDR1 is SGHRS and CDR2 is YFSETQ. CDR3 in DNA: TGCGCCAGCAGGTACTCCGGGACGGTGTCCCAAGAGACCCAGTACTTC. This sequence encodes CASRYSGTVSQETQYF.

The chain is built from TRBV25-1 and TRBJ2-5; D is possibly TRBD1 or TRBD2 (5 bases each). The CDR3 consists of 12 residues. Germline V gene data show CDR1 as MGHDK and CDR2 as SYGVNS. Trimming shortened V by 6 bases and J by 8 bases, and 13 bases separated the two germline ends. The CDR3 here is CASRGVALTQYF. The CDR3 DNA is TGTGCCAGCAGGGGGGTGGCCCTCACCCAGTACTTC.

V gene TRBV15 combines with J gene TRBJ2-5; no definite D call. Matching the DNA end better, TRBJ2-7 makes the J call doubtful. Germline CDR1 reads LNHNV; CDR2 reads YYDKDF (reference sequence). The CDR3 length is 14 residues. The CDR3, as DNA: TGTGCCACCAGCAGAGAAGGGTCCTCCTACGAGCAGTACTTC. Translating it yields CATSREGSSYEQYF.

The rearrangement links TRBV20-1 to TRBJ2-7; tentatively, D is TRBD1 or TRBD2 (6 bases each). The CDR3 covers 12 residues. Germline V gene data show CDR1 as DFQATT and CDR2 as SNEGSKA (reference sequence). The V end lost 0 bases, the J end lost 12 bases, and 15 bases lay between the germline ends. CDR3 nucleotides: TGCAGTGCTAGAGATCTAGGGGGGCTCGGGTACTTC. Translation: CSARDLGGLGYF.

The chain links TRBV6-6 to TRBJ2-3; no reliable D call. V lost 6 bases, J lost 2 bases, and 6 bases lay in between. The CDR3 runs 12 residues. The germline gives CDR1 MNHNY, CDR2 SVGAGI (reference sequence). Here the CDR3 reads CASSKFTDTQYF. CDR3 sequence (DNA): TGTGCCAGCAGCAAGTTCACAGATACGCAGTATTTT.

This clonotype was seen more than once but under ten times. The genes are TRBV29-1 and TRBJ2-1; 7 nucleotides match TRBD2. V lost 0 bases, J lost 13 bases, and 6 bases stayed unmatched. The germline V gene encodes CDR1 SQVTM and CDR2 ANQGSEA. The CDR3 has 12 residues. The DNA of the CDR3 is TGCAGCGTTGAAGATGGGCGGGAGTATCAGTTCTTC. It is translated as CSVEDGREYQFF.

This clonotype was counted a few times. CDR3 sequence: CSAHSGDSNQPQHF. Written as DNA, the CDR3 is TGCAGTGCTCACAGTGGTGATAGCAATCAGCCCCAGCATTTT. The V call is TRBV20-1, the J call TRBJ1-5; D not certain. Germline loops: CDR1 DFQATT, CDR2 SNEGSKA (reference sequence). The CDR3 spans 14 residues. V lost 5 bases to trimming and J lost 0 bases, with 11 bases between them.

This chain uses TRBV20-1 with TRBJ1-3; D gene unclear. The germline CDR1 and CDR2 sequences are DFQATT and SNEGSKA (reference sequence). The V and J ends lost 2 bases and 2 bases respectively, with 13 bases between them. The CDR3 length is 15 residues. The CDR3 spells CSARLSVAAGNTIYF. CDR3 nucleotides: TGCAGTGCTAGATTGTCTGTTGCGGCTGGAAACACCATATATTTT.

In this sample, this clonotype turned up a few times. The V gene is TRBV28, the J gene TRBJ2-7; no reliable D call. V gave up 7 bases and J gave up 4 bases, with 14 bases separating them. The CDR3 extends over 13 amino acids. Per the germline V gene, CDR1 is MDHEN and CDR2 is SYDVKM. Here the CDR3 reads CASTRKGPYEQYF. CDR3 DNA: TGTGCCAGCACTCGCAAGGGCCCGTACGAGCAGTACTTC. The full variable domain, completed using reference TRBV28 and TRBJ2-7, is DVKVTQSSRYLVKRTGEKVFLECVQDMDHENMFWYRQDPGLGLRLIYFSYDVKMKEKGDIPEGYSVSREKKERFSLILESASTNQTSMYLCASTRKGPYEQYFGPGTRLTVT.

The chain is built from TRBV29-1 and TRBJ2-3; D gene ambiguous. V gave up 7 bases and J gave up 4 bases, with 9 bases separating them. This CDR3 has 11 residues. Germline V CDR1 and CDR2: SQVTM, ANQGSEA. The CDR3 loop is CSGESPDTQYF. CDR3 nucleotides: TGCAGCGGCGAAAGTCCAGATACGCAGTATTTT.

The rearrangement uses TRBV29-1 and TRBJ1-2; D call uncertain. Trimming removed 7 bases at V and 3 bases at J, with 12 bases between. The CDR3 totals 12 residues. Germline V gene lookup returns CDR1 SQVTM and CDR2 ANQGSEA. Here the CDR3 DNA reads TGCAGCGCCGGAGAGGGAGACTATGGCTACACCTTC. This gives the protein CSAGEGDYGYTF.

This clonotype showed up just a few times. In DNA, the CDR3 is TGTGCCAGCAGCCAAGGGCCAAGTAATGAAAAACTGTTTTTT. As protein: CASSQGPSNEKLFF. The genes are TRBV3-1 and TRBJ1-4; no clear D. This CDR3 is 14 amino acids long. Trimming cost V 1 base and J 4 bases, with 7 bases left between them. The germline CDR1 and CDR2 sequences are LGHDT and YNNKEL (reference sequence).

This clonotype was picked up one time. Since a much larger clone is just one base distant, this may be a read error. This chain links TRBV4-3 with TRBJ2-1; 7 positions match TRBD2. The closer fit of TRBJ2-7 to the DNA end suggests the J call may be wrong. Germline-derived CDR1 and CDR2 are LGHNA and YSLEER. The length of the CDR3 is 17 residues. As DNA, the CDR3 is TGCGCCAGCAGCCAAGATGTCACTAGCGAGAGCTCCTACGAGCAGTACTTC. Translating gives CASSQDVTSESSYEQYF.

The chain joins TRBV15 to TRBJ2-1; D gene ambiguous. The CDR3 is 13 residues long. Germline CDR1 and CDR2: LNHNV and YYDKDF (reference sequence). The V end was cut by 0 bases, the J end by 4 bases, with 4 bases between. CDR3 region: CATSRDGYNEQFF. CDR3 DNA: TGTGCCACCAGCAGAGATGGGTACAATGAGCAGTTCTTC.

This clonotype was seen many times. The chain is built from TRBV27 and TRBJ2-7; TRBD2 matches 7 bases. The CDR3 totals 14 residues. Germline V gene lookup returns CDR1 MNHEY and CDR2 SMNVEV (reference sequence). Unmatched junction bases numbered 6, after V lost 2 bases and J lost 5 bases. The CDR3 bases are TGTGCCAGCAGTTTAATGGGGGGGTTCAACGAGCAGTACTTC. It yields the protein CASSLMGGFNEQYF.

Only one count was recorded for this clonotype. The chain joins TRBV29-1 to TRBJ2-1, with 8 bases aligning to TRBD2. This CDR3 has 14 amino acids. Germline assignment: CDR1 SQVTM and CDR2 ANQGSEA. V lost 6 bases and J lost 8; bases outside the gene matches: 12. In DNA form, the CDR3 reads TGCAGCGTCGAACTAGCGGTCAGGGCCTATGAGCAGTTCTTC. This encodes CSVELAVRAYEQFF.

The gene calls are TRBV7-2 and TRBJ2-1; 7 bases align to TRBD2. V lost 1 base, J lost 4 bases, and 7 bases stayed unmatched. CDR3 length: 16 amino acids. Germline V gives CDR1 SGHTA, CDR2 FQGNSA. In nucleotides, the CDR3 is TGTGCCAGCAGCTTAGTGGCTAGCGGTTTGTACAATGAGCAGTTCTTC. This codes for CASSLVASGLYNEQFF.

This clonotype was seen only a few times. The V gene is TRBV7-3, the J gene TRBJ2-5; 9 nucleotides match TRBD2. The J call may be wrong; the DNA end is better matched by TRBJ2-1. Germline CDR1 reads SGHTA; CDR2 reads FQGTGA. The CDR3 has 17 residues. This CDR3 is CASSLKRWREGGNEQFF. The CDR3 DNA is TGTGCCAGCAGCTTAAAGCGTTGGCGGGAGGGTGGCAATGAGCAGTTCTTC.

The chain uses TRBV21-1 and TRBJ2-1; TRBD2 reflects the table's D call only, with no check against the DNA. TRBV21-1 is a pseudogene locus. The CDR3 is 14 residues long. The CDR3 DNA follows: TGTGCCAGCAGGGACCGGGACTCCCTCGGGGAGCAGTTCTTC. Its translation is CASRDRDSLGEQFF.

A few counts support this clonotype. This chain uses TRBV9 with TRBJ2-2; no clear D. Trimming took 3 bases from V and 0 from J, leaving 9 bases between them. The CDR3 is 15 residues long. Per germline, CDR1 SGDLS and CDR2 YYNGEE. The CDR3 sequence: CASSAGPANTGELFF. Here the CDR3 DNA reads TGTGCCAGCAGCGCCGGGCCTGCGAACACCGGGGAGCTGTTTTTT.

This CDR3 reads CASSLGDRVNEQFF. The CDR3 nucleotides read TGCGCCAGCAGCTTGGGGGACAGGGTGAATGAGCAGTTCTTC. The chain couples TRBV5-1 to TRBJ2-5; 9 nucleotides agree with TRBD1. The J call is in doubt because the DNA end fits TRBJ2-1 better. The CDR3 length is 14 residues. The V gene's germline CDR1 is SGHRS and CDR2 YFSETQ.

In its sample, this clonotype was seen a few times. J is TRBJ2-1 and V is TRBV12-3 or TRBV12-4, with D perhaps TRBD1 or TRBD2 (6 bases each). V was cut by 8 bases and J by 3 bases, with 14 bases left in between. The CDR3 is 14 amino acids. The CDR3 loop reads CASSPGAVYNEQFF. Written as DNA, the CDR3 is TGTGCCAGCTCTCCGGGGGCCGTCTACAATGAGCAGTTCTTC.